This TCR beta chain appears in the sequencing data of a study of a mutant IDH1 vaccine in newly diagnosed glioma. The time point is: week 23, last vaccination. It was 300 ug of mutant IDH1 20-mer peptide that made up each vaccine dose, given with topical imiquimod. The V and J ends lost 6 bases and 3 bases respectively, with 9 bases between them. CDR1 and CDR2 from the germline V gene are DFQATT and SNEGSKA (reference sequence). This CDR3 has 11 amino acids. Of note for this clone: Its antigen is currently unknown.

The assay was immunoSEQ multiplex PCR, and TCRdb's table has in-frame clones only and misses some. This sample has about 44,000 clones, with more than 85% found just once. The study, taken as a whole, reports: Patients mounted vaccine-induced immune responses in approximately 93% of cases.

The sample was PBMCs, taken from a glioma patient whose treatment included an IDH1 peptide vaccine. This chain connects TRBV20-1 to TRBJ2-7; D unclear. This TCR was sampled from a man aged 50 to 59 with glioma. CDR3 DNA: TGCAGTGCGGGCGGTCACTACGAGCAGTACTTC. It is translated as CSAGGHYEQYF.